The clone carrying this T cell receptor beta chain was recorded at least ten times. Its antigen remains unidentified. The read ends 3 residues early relative to the CDR3; the germline J gene fills the gap. Caucasian heritage predominated among both patients and controls. V shed 1 base and J shed 4 bases, with 17 bases lying between them. Germline lookup yields CDR1 KGHSH and CDR2 LQKENI. This CDR3 is built from 17 residues. Sequenced by immunoSEQ multiplex PCR; TCRdb stores in-frame clones only, minus some. Listed for the sample are 50,000 to 70,000 clones, none seen a single time. The data were taken from a study of T cell clonality in common variable immunodeficiency. The study's findings and limits: Fewer TCRbeta clones were shared among CVID subjects than controls.

This chain connects TRBV18 to TRBJ1-5, with a possible D match to TRBD1 (6 bases). This clonotype was sampled from a person aged 18 to 75 in good health. Sequencing was carried out using peripheral blood mononuclear cells. CDR3 sequence: CASSPLSPGTLNQPQHF. The CDR3 bases that were read are TGTGCCAGCTCACCACTCTCCCCCGGGACACTAAATCAGCCC.